The clone carrying this T cell receptor beta chain came up once. This CDR3 spans 13 amino acids. From germline, CDR1 is MNHNS and CDR2 SASEGT. Trimming removed 4 bases at V and 6 bases at J, with 13 bases between. This sample was included in a study of blood T cell repertoires in COVID-19. Looking at the study overall: Acute and convalescent COVID-19 specimens originated in the United States, Italy and Spain.

Per the original methods: The authors estimated nucleated cell counts from reference gene primer amplification. Libraries were prepared by immunoSEQ multiplex PCR; TCRdb keeps only in-frame clonotypes and omits some of them. V and J calls and clone size are given by that table; D and trimming were obtained from the DNA. The profile covers around 280,000 clones, with about 82% appearing a single time and around 4% taken by the ten largest. Sequenced sample: peripheral blood. The chain has TRBV6-1 and TRBJ2-7; TRBD2 is a possible D gene (6 bases). This TCR derives from a woman in her forties or fifties with active or convalescent COVID-19. The DNA of the CDR3 is TGTGCCAGCAGTGGGGGGGTTAGGACCGAGCAGTACTTC. It is translated as CASSGGVRTEQYF.